A single sample gave rise to the 27 T cell receptor beta chains below, sequenced in a study of cytomegalovirus exposure and HLA in healthy donors. Amplification used 60 Vbeta primers and 13 Jbeta primers. Measured with immunoSEQ multiplex PCR; TCRdb has only the in-frame clones, and not every one. Of about 120,000 clones in the sample, about 60% were seen once. Material for sequencing was PBMCs. These receptors all come from a man between 35 and 55 years old in good health and CMV-seropositive.

The chain combines TRBV11-2 with TRBJ2-1; tentatively, D is TRBD2 (6 bases). CDR3 length: 15 residues. Trimming shortened V by 1 base and J by 2 bases, and 9 bases separated the two germline ends. Germline V gene data show CDR1 as SGHAT and CDR2 as FQNNGV. This CDR3 is CASSLGAGTYNEQFF. The CDR3 coding sequence is TGTGCCAGCAGCTTAGGGGCGGGAACCTACAATGAGCAGTTCTTC.

This clone has just a few counts. The chain combines TRBV4-1 with TRBJ2-7; 15 nucleotides align to TRBD2. The V segment lost 4 bases and the J segment 2 bases; nucleotides outside the gene matches: 6. CDR1 and CDR2 (germline): MGHRA, YSYEKL. CDR3 length: 17 amino acids. In nucleotides, the CDR3 is TGCGCCAGCAGCCCGGGACTAGCGGGGGGAATAACCTACGAGCAGTACTTC. It encodes CASSPGLAGGITYEQYF.

The chain carries TRBV5-1 and TRBJ2-1; 9 positions match TRBD2. Per the germline V gene, CDR1 is SGHRS and CDR2 is YFSETQ. J lost 7 bases, V lost 4 bases, and 12 bases had no gene match. The CDR3 extends over 16 amino acids. The CDR3 bases are TGCGCCAGCAGCGCCCTAGGCGGGGGGGCTGAGAATGAGCAGTTCTTC. Translating it yields CASSALGGGAENEQFF.

The V call is TRBV11-2, the J call TRBJ1-1; 8 bases map to TRBD1. The CDR3 sequence is 13 residues long. The germline V gene encodes CDR1 SGHAT and CDR2 FQNNGV. Trimming cost V 2 bases and J 5 bases; bases outside gene matches: 1. The CDR3 nucleotides read TGTGCCAGCAGCTTAACAGGGGGGACTGAAGCTTTCTTT. Protein sequence: CASSLTGGTEAFF.

The chain is built from TRBV27 and TRBJ1-2; 9 positions agree with TRBD1. CDR3 length: 15 amino acids. V dropped 2 bases and J dropped 1; count of bases not matched to a gene: 2. Germline lookup yields CDR1 MNHEY and CDR2 SMNVEV (reference sequence). The CDR3 spells CASSLGTGINYGYTF. Written as DNA, the CDR3 is TGTGCCAGCAGTTTAGGGACAGGGATTAACTATGGCTACACCTTC.

The chain has TRBV9 and TRBJ2-3, with 8 bases fitting TRBD2. The J segment lost 0 bases and the V segment lost 3 bases, leaving 9 bases of the junction unmatched. Germline V gene data show CDR1 as SGDLS and CDR2 as YYNGEE. This CDR3 region has 17 residues. The CDR3 DNA reads TGTGCCAGCAGCGCACAATCTAGCGGGCCGAGCACAGATACGCAGTATTTT. This codes for CASSAQSSGPSTDTQYF.

V and J are TRBV7-3 and TRBJ1-2, with TRBD1 as a possible D gene (5 bases). CDR1 and CDR2 (germline): SGHTA, FQGTGA. The CDR3 sequence is 13 residues long. The germline V and J ends were trimmed by 5 bases and 2 bases, with 9 bases remaining between them. The CDR3 here is CASSLQGNYGYTF. The CDR3, as DNA: TGTGCCAGCAGCCTCCAGGGCAACTATGGCTACACCTTC.

CDR3 region: CASSVGQEYYGYTF. CDR3 nucleotides: TGTGCCAGCAGTGTGGGACAGGAATACTATGGCTACACCTTC. This chain links TRBV2 with TRBJ1-2; 8 positions match TRBD1. The CDR3 spans 14 residues. With 4 bases clipped from V and 3 bases from J, the junction kept 4 bases outside the gene matches. Germline-derived CDR1 and CDR2 are SNHLY and FYNNEI.

J is TRBJ1-1 and V is TRBV5-4; TRBD1 is a possible D gene (5 bases). The CDR3 contains 15 residues. V was clipped by 4 bases and J by 2 bases, with 15 bases between them. The germline gives CDR1 SGHNT, CDR2 YYREEE (reference sequence). For the CDR3, the DNA is TGTGCCAGCAGCCACGGCGGACAAGCCAACACTGAAGCTTTCTTT. Translated, it gives CASSHGGQANTEAFF.

This clone was recorded a few times. The chain combines TRBV5-6 with TRBJ2-7; D not resolved. Germline CDR1 and CDR2: SGHDT and YYEEEE. This CDR3 is 15 amino acids long. V was trimmed by 3 bases and J by 1 base, leaving 14 bases between them. CDR3: CASSSMFYGSYEQYF. Written as DNA, the CDR3 is TGTGCCAGCAGCTCTATGTTTTACGGGTCCTACGAGCAGTACTTC.

J is TRBJ1-5 and V is TRBV6-5; D possibly corresponds to TRBD1 (5 bases). Trimming took off 6 bases at V and 4 bases at J, with 16 bases between the two ends. The CDR3 has 15 amino acids. The germline V gene has CDR1 MNHEY and CDR2 SVGAGI. The CDR3 is CASSQIDSPNQPQHF. CDR3 bases: TGTGCCAGCAGCCAAATTGACAGTCCGAATCAGCCCCAGCATTTT.

The chain couples TRBV7-8 to TRBJ1-6, with no clear D. The CDR3 totals 15 residues. Per germline, CDR1 SGHVS and CDR2 FQNEAQ. The V end lost 1 base, the J end lost 10 bases, and 14 bases lay between the germline ends. The CDR3 here is CASSLGGQVASPLHF. Written as DNA, the CDR3 is TGTGCCAGCAGCTTAGGCGGGCAGGTGGCCTCACCCCTCCACTTT.

This chain links TRBV5-1 with TRBJ2-5; perhaps TRBD1 as D (6 bases). Per the germline V gene, CDR1 is SGHRS and CDR2 is YFSETQ. Trimming took off 5 bases at V and 1 base at J, with 12 bases between the two ends. The CDR3 extends over 14 amino acids. The CDR3 is CASSSQGFQETQYF. The CDR3 DNA sequence: TGCGCCAGCAGTTCACAGGGATTCCAAGAGACCCAGTACTTC.

This chain connects TRBV5-1 to TRBJ2-7; TRBD2 matches at 8 bases. V lost 4 bases, J lost 0 bases, and 6 bases stayed unmatched. The CDR3 covers 15 residues. Germline assignment: CDR1 SGHRS and CDR2 YFSETQ. CDR3 sequence (DNA): TGCGCCAGCAGCACCAGCGGGGGCGGCTCCTACGAGCAGTACTTC. Translated, it gives CASSTSGGGSYEQYF.

The chain employs TRBV6-1 and TRBJ2-6; D unclear. Germline V gives CDR1 MNHNS, CDR2 SASEGT. The V and J ends lost 3 bases and 0 bases respectively, with 15 bases between them. There are 18 residues in the CDR3. This CDR3 is CASSDCSDSSSGANVLTF. CDR3 DNA sequence: TGTGCCAGCAGTGACTGCAGCGATTCGAGCTCTGGGGCCAACGTCCTGACTTTC.

The chain has TRBV7-3 and TRBJ2-3; TRBD2 aligns across 7 bases. Germline trimming cut 4 bases from V and 1 base from J; bases unmatched to any gene: 8. CDR1 is SGHTA, CDR2 FQGTGA, per germline. The CDR3 is made up of 16 amino acids. As DNA, the CDR3 is TGTGCCAGCAGCTCACCTAGCGGTGGAGGCACAGATACGCAGTATTTT. Its translation is CASSSPSGGGTDTQYF.

The V call is TRBV5-1, the J call TRBJ2-4, with 7 bases identical to TRBD1. Trimming at V came to 5 bases and at J to 0 bases, leaving 8 bases not matched to a gene. The CDR3 runs to 16 residues. Germline CDR1 and CDR2: SGHRS and YFSETQ. Here the CDR3 DNA reads TGCGCCAGCAGGGGGCTCTCAGGGGGAGCCAAAAACATTCAGTACTTC. Translation: CASRGLSGGAKNIQYF.

As DNA, the CDR3 is TGTGCCAGCAGCTTCAATCCGAACACTGAAGCTTTCTTT. Its protein is CASSFNPNTEAFF. The chain has TRBV7-9 and TRBJ1-1; D remains unclear. Germline assignment: CDR1 SEHNR and CDR2 FQNEAQ (reference sequence). The CDR3 is made up of 13 amino acids. Trimming pared 3 bases from V and 1 base from J, leaving 6 bases between.

This clone was recorded once. The rearrangement uses TRBV2 and TRBJ1-1, with 7 bases matching TRBD1. CDR1 and CDR2 from the germline V gene are SNHLY and FYNNEI. Trimming at V came to 7 bases and at J to 1 base, leaving 3 bases not matched to a gene. The CDR3 is 13 amino acids. CDR3 DNA sequence: TGTGCCAGCAAAAGGGACAGGAACACTGAAGCTTTCTTT. It specifies CASKRDRNTEAFF. Using reference TRBV2 and TRBJ1-1 for the parts outside the CDR3, the full variable domain is EPEVTQTPSHQVTQMGQEVILRCVPISNHLYFYWYRQILGQKVEFLVSFYNNEISEKSEIFDDQFSVERPDGSNFTLKIRSTKLEDSAMYFCASKRDRNTEAFFGQGTRLTVV.

This clone has more than one count but fewer than ten. CDR3 region: CASSSDRFNQPQHF. CDR3 sequence (DNA): TGTGCCAGCAGCTCAGACAGATTCAATCAGCCCCAGCATTTT. This rearrangement joins TRBV13 to TRBJ1-5; D is possibly TRBD1 (5 bases). Germline lookup yields CDR1 PRHDT and CDR2 FYEKMQ (reference sequence). The CDR3 extends over 14 amino acids. Between the trimmed V and J ends, which lost 4 bases and 3 bases, there was a span of 10 bases.

Details on this clone: This sample includes further DNA sequences coding for the same CDR3. The chain couples TRBV9 to TRBJ2-1, with D unresolved. Looked up from germline, CDR1 is SGDLS and CDR2 is YYNGEE. The CDR3 length is 15 residues. Trimming left V 0 bases short and J 2 bases short, with 9 bases between. The CDR3 coding sequence is TGTGCCAGCAGCGTAGGAGGCGGAGCCTACAATGAGCAGTTCTTC. Translation gives CASSVGGGAYNEQFF. Full variable domain (rest looked up from reference TRBV9 and TRBJ2-1): DSGVTQTPKHLITATGQRVTLRCSPRSGDLSVYWYQQSLDQGLQFLIQYYNGEERAKGNILERFSAQQFPDLHSELNLSSLELGDSALYFCASSVGGGAYNEQFFGPGTRLTVL.

The rearrangement links TRBV19 to TRBJ2-1; TRBD1 agrees at 10 bases. The ends lost 5 bases at V and 6 bases at J; junction bases unmatched: 10. The CDR3 sequence is 16 residues long. The germline V gene has CDR1 LNHDA and CDR2 SQIVND (reference sequence). The CDR3 coding sequence is TGTGCCAGTAGTGAACGCCGGGACAGGGGCTCCAATGAGCAGTTCTTC. Its translation: CASSERRDRGSNEQFF.

The chain carries TRBV27 and TRBJ2-7; D may be TRBD2 (6 bases). Trimming cost V 3 bases and J 1 base, with 13 bases left between them. The germline CDR1 and CDR2 sequences are MNHEY and SMNVEV (reference sequence). The CDR3 is 15 residues long. Here the CDR3 reads CASSFGSPISYEQYF. The CDR3 DNA follows: TGTGCCAGCAGTTTCGGGAGCCCGATATCCTACGAGCAGTACTTC.

This chain connects TRBV10-1 to TRBJ2-1; 11 bases line up with TRBD2. The germline V gene has CDR1 WNHNN and CDR2 SYGVQD (reference sequence). The ends lost 7 bases at V and 5 bases at J; junction bases unmatched: 7. The CDR3 is made up of 15 amino acids. The CDR3 DNA sequence: TGCGCCAGCAACACCGGGACTAGCGGTAACAATGAGCAGTTCTTC. Amino acid sequence: CASNTGTSGNNEQFF.

The V gene is TRBV5-1, the J gene TRBJ1-5; 9 bases align to TRBD1. CDR3 length: 14 amino acids. Germline trimming cut 3 bases from V and 6 bases from J; bases unmatched to any gene: 4. Looked up from germline, CDR1 is SGHRS and CDR2 is YFSETQ. The CDR3 DNA reads as TGCGCCAGCAGCTCTACAGGGGGCACTCAGCCCCAGCATTTT. Amino acids: CASSSTGGTQPQHF. Drawing the rest from reference TRBV5-1 and TRBJ1-5, the complete variable domain is KAGVTQTPRYLIKTRGQQVTLSCSPISGHRSVSWYQQTPGQGLQFLFEYFSETQRNKGNFPGRFSGRQFSNSRSEMNVSTLELGDSALYLCASSSTGGTQPQHFGDGTRLSIL.

The sample holds a few counts of this clone. The chain couples TRBV7-9 to TRBJ2-5; D not certain. The J call may not be correct, given that the DNA end is closer to TRBJ2-7. The V gene's germline CDR1 is SEHNR and CDR2 FQNEAQ (reference sequence). The CDR3 has 16 amino acids. This chain's CDR3 is CASSLFTAVSSYEQYF. The DNA of the CDR3 is TGTGCCAGCAGCTTATTCACAGCTGTAAGCTCCTACGAGCAGTACTTC.

The chain carries TRBV21-1 and TRBJ2-7; TRBD1, as called in the table, went unchecked against the DNA. TRBV21-1 is annotated as a pseudogene. The CDR3 spans 16 residues. This chain's CDR3 is CASSNGTTSPLREQYF. Written as DNA, the CDR3 is TGTGCCAGCAGCAACGGGACAACTTCACCTCTCCGCGAGCAGTACTTC.